These T cell receptor beta chains were read from a single sample in a study of shared clonotypes between healthy human individuals. Sequenced by immunoSEQ multiplex PCR; TCRdb stores in-frame clones only, minus some. This sample has roughly 1,500,000 clones, with 98% found just once. The sample was naive CD4+ T cells sorted from blood. Receptor source: a man between 25 and 39 years old in good health. Each CDR3 is given with its conserved first and last residue. Fields, in order: J gene, clone size, D gene, V gene, CDR3 DNA, CDR3 protein. A D gene is named only where the DNA matches it firmly. Size tells how often a clone was seen (once, few, many) or the class of an expanded clone, and some rows leave it out.

J gene: TRBJ1-5; clone size: -; D gene: -; V gene: TRBV28; CDR3 DNA: TGTGCCAGCAAAGACACTCTCAATCAGCCCCAGCATTTT; CDR3 protein: CASKDTLNQPQHF
J gene: TRBJ1-2; clone size: -; D gene: -; V gene: TRBV6-6; CDR3 DNA: TGTGCCAGCAGTTACTCCAGGCAGGGTATTGGTGGCTACACCTTC; CDR3 protein: CASSYSRQGIGGYTF
J gene: TRBJ2-1; clone size: -; D gene: -; V gene: TRBV7-2; CDR3 DNA: TGTGCCAGCAATCCTCTTCGCGGGCCCTACAATGAGCAGTTCTTC; CDR3 protein: CASNPLRGPYNEQFF
J gene: TRBJ2-2; clone size: -; D gene: -; V gene: TRBV7-6; CDR3 DNA: TGTGCCAGCAGCAAAGGGGAATTAGGGGAGCTGTTTTTT; CDR3 protein: CASSKGELGELFF
J gene: TRBJ2-3; clone size: -; D gene: -; V gene: TRBV20-1; CDR3 DNA: TGCAGTGCCCCATTGAGAGATACGCAGTATTTT; CDR3 protein: CSAPLRDTQYF
J gene: TRBJ2-7; clone size: -; D gene: TRBD2; V gene: TRBV5-4; CDR3 DNA: TGTGCCAGCAGCTTGGGGGTAGCGGGAGACTACGAGCAGTACTTC; CDR3 protein: CASSLGVAGDYEQYF
J gene: TRBJ2-1; clone size: -; D gene: TRBD2; V gene: TRBV5-1; CDR3 DNA: TGCGCCAGCAGATGGACTAGCGGGAGGATTTCCAATGAGCAGTTCTTC; CDR3 protein: CASRWTSGRISNEQFF
J gene: TRBJ1-1; clone size: -; D gene: -; V gene: TRBV7-2; CDR3 DNA: TGTGCCAGCAGCCCCCGCAGGAGACTTATGAACACTGAAGCTTTCTTT; CDR3 protein: CASSPRRRLMNTEAFF
J gene: TRBJ1-2; clone size: -; D gene: TRBD1; V gene: TRBV27; CDR3 DNA: TGTGCCAGCAGTTTATGGGGACAGGTGAATGGCTACACCTTC; CDR3 protein: CASSLWGQVNGYTF
J gene: TRBJ1-3; clone size: -; D gene: -; V gene: TRBV6-5; CDR3 DNA: TGTGCCAGCAGTGCCGCAGGGGCCAAAAACACCATATATTTT; CDR3 protein: CASSAAGAKNTIYF
J gene: TRBJ2-7; clone size: once; D gene: TRBD2; V gene: TRBV27; CDR3 DNA: TGTGCCAGCAGTTGGGCGTCCGCTCCCGGGACTAGCGGGAGTCTCCCTGGATACTACGAGCAGTACTTC; CDR3 protein: CASSWASAPGTSGSLPGYYEQYF
J gene: TRBJ2-2; clone size: -; D gene: TRBD2; V gene: TRBV19; CDR3 DNA: TGTGCCAGTAGTATCTCTGAGGGACTAGTAACCGGGGAGCTGTTTTTT; CDR3 protein: CASSISEGLVTGELFF
J gene: TRBJ2-1; clone size: -; D gene: TRBD1; V gene: TRBV11-2; CDR3 DNA: TGTGCCAGCAGCTTAAGCCGACAGGGAAGTGATAGTGAGCAGTTCTTC; CDR3 protein: CASSLSRQGSDSEQFF
J gene: TRBJ2-2; clone size: -; D gene: TRBD2; V gene: TRBV6-4; CDR3 DNA: TGTGCCAGCAGTGTCGGGAGGGCCGCCGGGGAGCTGTTTTTT; CDR3 protein: CASSVGRAAGELFF
J gene: TRBJ1-1; clone size: -; D gene: -; V gene: TRBV19; CDR3 DNA: TGTGCCAGTAGTTTCCGACGGTTGACCATGAACACTGAAGCTTTCTTT; CDR3 protein: CASSFRRLTMNTEAFF
J gene: TRBJ1-2; clone size: -; D gene: TRBD1; V gene: TRBV18; CDR3 DNA: TGTGCCAGCTCACGAACTCCGGGACAGGGGGCACAAGGCTATGGCTACACCTTC; CDR3 protein: CASSRTPGQGAQGYGYTF
J gene: TRBJ2-7; clone size: -; D gene: -; V gene: TRBV5-1; CDR3 DNA: TGCGCCAGCAGCTTACTCCCCATCTACGAGCAGTACTTC; CDR3 protein: CASSLLPIYEQYF
J gene: TRBJ1-5; clone size: -; D gene: TRBD1; V gene: TRBV5-8; CDR3 DNA: TGTGCCAGCAGCTTGCGGACAGGGGCTCAGCCCCAGCATTTT; CDR3 protein: CASSLRTGAQPQHF
J gene: TRBJ1-5; clone size: -; D gene: -; V gene: TRBV28; CDR3 DNA: TGTGCCAGCAGTTTACCCGTTATTAATCAGCCCCAGCATTTT; CDR3 protein: CASSLPVINQPQHF
J gene: TRBJ1-3; clone size: once; D gene: TRBD1; V gene: TRBV18; CDR3 DNA: TGTGCCAGCGCAACAGGGGGGCGAGGAAACACCATATATTTT; CDR3 protein: CASATGGRGNTIYF
J gene: TRBJ1-1; clone size: -; D gene: -; V gene: TRBV6-5; CDR3 DNA: TGTGCCAGCTCCGGACCGTCGAACACTGAAGCTTTCTTT; CDR3 protein: CASSGPSNTEAFF
J gene: TRBJ2-7; clone size: -; D gene: -; V gene: TRBV27; CDR3 DNA: TGTGCCAGCAGCCTAGGGGCAGGGAGCTCCTACGAGCAGTACTTC; CDR3 protein: CASSLGAGSSYEQYF
J gene: TRBJ2-1; clone size: -; D gene: TRBD2; V gene: TRBV10-2; CDR3 DNA: TGCGCCAGCAGTGAGTCGCAGCGGGAGGGTGAGCAGTTCTTC; CDR3 protein: CASSESQREGEQFF
J gene: TRBJ2-7; clone size: -; D gene: -; V gene: TRBV10-2; CDR3 DNA: TGCGCCAGCACTAAGACTAGCTACGAGCAGTACTTC; CDR3 protein: CASTKTSYEQYF
J gene: TRBJ2-1; clone size: -; D gene: -; V gene: TRBV2; CDR3 DNA: TGTGCCAGCACGGGACCCGGGCAGTTCTTC; CDR3 protein: CASTGPGQFF
J gene: TRBJ2-3; clone size: -; D gene: TRBD2; V gene: TRBV25-1; CDR3 DNA: TGTGCCAGCAGTGTGGCTAGCGGGAGGGCCCTCGGCCCCCCCACGGATTTT; CDR3 protein: CASSVASGRALGPPTDF
J gene: TRBJ1-1; clone size: -; D gene: TRBD1; V gene: TRBV5-4; CDR3 DNA: TGTGCCAGCAGCTCAGGACAGGCAATAGGTGGGACTGAAGCTTTCTTT; CDR3 protein: CASSSGQAIGGTEAFF
J gene: TRBJ2-1; clone size: -; D gene: -; V gene: TRBV7-2; CDR3 DNA: TGTGCCAGCAGGTCTCAGGGGCGGGGGACATTCTTC; CDR3 protein: CASRSQGRGTFF
J gene: TRBJ1-2; clone size: once; D gene: -; V gene: TRBV25-1; CDR3 DNA: TGTGCCAGCAGTGAAGGGGCAGGTCTCGGCTACACCTTC; CDR3 protein: CASSEGAGLGYTF
J gene: TRBJ2-7; clone size: -; D gene: -; V gene: TRBV29-1; CDR3 DNA: TGCAGCGCCTCTCCTACAGGGCTCGAGCAGTACTTC; CDR3 protein: CSASPTGLEQYF
J gene: TRBJ1-3; clone size: -; D gene: -; V gene: TRBV6-5; CDR3 DNA: TGTGCCAGCAGTTACTACAGGGCTGGAAACACCATATATTTT; CDR3 protein: CASSYYRAGNTIYF
J gene: TRBJ1-5; clone size: -; D gene: TRBD1; V gene: TRBV15; CDR3 DNA: TGTGCCACCAGCAGAGGGGACAGGGAGGTGCCCCAGCATTTT; CDR3 protein: CATSRGDREVPQHF
J gene: TRBJ1-1; clone size: -; D gene: -; V gene: TRBV5-4; CDR3 DNA: TGTGCCAGCAGCTTTGGGGACCGCTCACAATATTTAGGTTTCTTT; CDR3 protein: CASSFGDRSQYLGFF
J gene: TRBJ2-7; clone size: -; D gene: TRBD1; V gene: TRBV9; CDR3 DNA: TGTGCCAGCAGCCCTCGTCCCGGGACAGGGGTCTACGAGCAGTACTTC; CDR3 protein: CASSPRPGTGVYEQYF
J gene: TRBJ2-3; clone size: -; D gene: -; V gene: TRBV27; CDR3 DNA: TGTGCCAGCAGTTTTTCGGGGAGCGTATCGTACAGTGATACGCAGTATTTT; CDR3 protein: CASSFSGSVSYSDTQYF
J gene: TRBJ1-1; clone size: -; D gene: -; V gene: TRBV2; CDR3 DNA: TGTGCCAGCACAGGTGAACGGTGGGGCACTGAAGCTTTCTTT; CDR3 protein: CASTGERWGTEAFF
J gene: TRBJ2-7; clone size: -; D gene: TRBD2; V gene: TRBV5-1; CDR3 DNA: TGCGCCAGCAGCTTGGCTAGCGGGAAACCCGATTCCTACGAGCAGTACTTC; CDR3 protein: CASSLASGKPDSYEQYF
J gene: TRBJ2-5; clone size: once; D gene: -; V gene: TRBV28; CDR3 DNA: TGTGCCAGCACAGTGACAGGGAGGCACGAGACCCAGTACTTC; CDR3 protein: CASTVTGRHETQYF
J gene: TRBJ2-1; clone size: once; D gene: TRBD2; V gene: TRBV11-3; CDR3 DNA: TGTGCCAGCAGCTTATCCCCAGGGCTAGCGGGAGTGGATGAGCAGTTCTTC; CDR3 protein: CASSLSPGLAGVDEQFF
J gene: TRBJ1-1; clone size: -; D gene: -; V gene: TRBV7-9; CDR3 DNA: TGTGCCAGCAGCAAATCACAGGGTGCGGGCACTGAAGCTTTCTTT; CDR3 protein: CASSKSQGAGTEAFF
J gene: TRBJ2-1; clone size: -; D gene: -; V gene: TRBV4-3; CDR3 DNA: TGCGCCAGCAGCCAAGGGCCAGCCGGGGGTGAGCAGTTCTTC; CDR3 protein: CASSQGPAGGEQFF
J gene: TRBJ2-1; clone size: once; D gene: -; V gene: TRBV6-1; CDR3 DNA: TGTGCCAGCAGTGATCTCAATTCGCTTAGTGAGCAGTTCTTC; CDR3 protein: CASSDLNSLSEQFF
J gene: TRBJ2-7; clone size: -; D gene: -; V gene: TRBV5-5; CDR3 DNA: TGTGCCAGCAGCTTGCGGCAGTACTCCTACGAGCAGTACTTC; CDR3 protein: CASSLRQYSYEQYF
J gene: TRBJ1-2; clone size: -; D gene: -; V gene: TRBV29-1; CDR3 DNA: TGCAGCGTTGCCCCGCCCTGGACCTTC; CDR3 protein: CSVAPPWTF
J gene: TRBJ2-7; clone size: -; D gene: -; V gene: TRBV10-3; CDR3 DNA: TGTGCCATCAGTGTAAATCACGAGCAGTACTTC; CDR3 protein: CAISVNHEQYF
J gene: TRBJ2-7; clone size: -; D gene: TRBD2; V gene: TRBV6-1; CDR3 DNA: TGTGCCAGCAGTGATTATTCCGGGACTAGCGACTACGAGCAGTACTTC; CDR3 protein: CASSDYSGTSDYEQYF
J gene: TRBJ2-5; clone size: once; D gene: TRBD2; V gene: TRBV5-4; CDR3 DNA: TGTGCCAGCAGCTTGTGGGGGACTAGCGGGAGGGCCCAAGAGACCCAGTACTTC; CDR3 protein: CASSLWGTSGRAQETQYF
J gene: TRBJ2-3; clone size: -; D gene: -; V gene: TRBV7-6; CDR3 DNA: TGTGCCAGCAGCTTAGGAGGGGGGGTTGGGCGCCGGTCAGATACGCAGTATTTT; CDR3 protein: CASSLGGGVGRRSDTQYF
J gene: TRBJ1-1; clone size: -; D gene: -; V gene: TRBV28; CDR3 DNA: TGTGCCAGCAGTTCCCTAACCGGAAAGGATGGCACTGAAGCTTTCTTT; CDR3 protein: CASSSLTGKDGTEAFF
J gene: TRBJ1-1; clone size: -; D gene: -; V gene: TRBV6-1; CDR3 DNA: TGTGCCAGCACCCTGGACAGACCTGGGGCTTTCTTT; CDR3 protein: CASTLDRPGAFF